This entry is about one T cell receptor (beta chain). CDR1 SGHTA and CDR2 FQGNSA come from the germline V gene. Trimming removed 2 bases from V and 12 bases from J, with 17 bases in between. The CDR3 extends over 14 amino acids. The data were taken from a study of blood T cell repertoires in COVID-19. Study in general: Sites in the United States, Italy and Spain provided acute and convalescent COVID-19 samples. Sources were T cells, B-cell-depleted T cells, or PBMCs; the material itself was cDNA or gDNA.

Libraries were prepared by immunoSEQ multiplex PCR; TCRdb keeps only in-frame clonotypes and omits some of them. The sample includes around 11,000 clones, roughly 80% of them seen just once. V gene TRBV7-2 combines with J gene TRBJ2-1; tentatively, D is TRBD2 (5 bases). This TCR came from an older man with active COVID-19. Sequencing was performed on peripheral blood. For the CDR3, the DNA is TGTGCCAGCAGCTTATGGGGTCGGGGAACTGCGCAGTTCTTC. Its protein product is CASSLWGRGTAQFF.